This TCR beta chain was sequenced for a study of T cells in Graves' hyperthyroidism and ophthalmopathy. The V and J ends lost 2 bases and 3 bases, in that order; junction bases with no gene match: 8. In germline, CDR1 is LNHNV, CDR2 YYDKDF (reference sequence). The CDR3 runs 16 residues. The sample holds many counts of this clonotype. TCR beta CDR3 sequences were amplified from RNA transcripts. First-round RT-PCR with HTBI primers amplified the TCR CDR3 region. MiXCR was run by TCRdb on the multiplex PCR reads, yielding one entry per CDR3 protein. The sample has under 450,000 distinct CDR3 sequences; 15% to 18% are singletons. Criteria for exclusion of patients were uncontrolled infection, other autoimmune disease, pregnancy or lactation. On the basis of clinical symptoms, serum thyroxine and TRAb, thyroid ultrasound and orbital computed tomography, diagnoses were made. Fresh peripheral blood, roughly 9.8 ml of it, supplied the PBMCs.

The chain employs TRBV15 and TRBJ2-3; 7 positions agree with TRBD2. This clonotype was obtained from a woman in her late teens or twenties with Graves' hyperthyroidism. The sequenced sample consisted of blood. CDR3 amino acids: CATSRSNLAVTDTQYF. The CDR3 region has the DNA TGTGCCACCAGCAGAAGTAACCTAGCGGTAACAGATACGCAGTATTTT.